Below, 11 T cell receptor beta chains from the same sample are listed, as sequenced in a study of radiotherapy plus CTLA-4 blockade in lung cancer. TCRdb's table, derived via immunoSEQ multiplex PCR, lists solely in-frame clones and lacks some. The sample carries about 51,000 clones, 79% recorded once. Sequencing used peripheral blood, obtained from a patient treated with radiotherapy plus ipilimumab. The receptors were sampled from a human donor with non-small cell lung cancer who had a complete response to radiotherapy plus ipilimumab.

The chain's CDR3 is CASSSRLSGGPRGTQYF. In nucleotides, the CDR3 is TGTGCCAGCAGTTCACGACTAAGCGGGGGGCCCCGGGGTACGCAGTATTTT. The chain combines TRBV6-7 with TRBJ2-3; 9 nucleotides line up with TRBD2. TRBV6-7 is known as an ORF, though its function is uncertain. V shed 4 bases and J 8 bases; nucleotides not matched to a gene: 16. This CDR3 region has 17 residues.

The V and J genes are TRBV5-5 and TRBJ1-5; the D gene is possibly TRBD1 (5 bases). V lost 2 bases and J 7 bases, leaving 16 bases between the germline ends. In germline, CDR1 is SGHKS, CDR2 YYEKEE (reference sequence). The CDR3 has 15 amino acids. Here the CDR3 reads CASSLGAEGRQPQHF. DNA for the CDR3: TGTGCCAGCAGCTTAGGGGCCGAAGGGAGGCAGCCCCAGCATTTT.

This clone was observed a handful of times. This rearrangement joins TRBV12-2 to TRBJ2-3; the DNA was not used to check the table's D call, TRBD2. TRBV12-2 is shown as a pseudogene. The CDR3 loop spans 19 amino acids. The CDR3 sequence: CASRFLAGGPIPITDTQYF. The CDR3 nucleotides are TGTGCAAGTCGCTTTCTAGCGGGGGGCCCAATACCGATCACAGATACGCAGTATTTT.

This clone was seen just once. The chain couples TRBV6-6 to TRBJ1-2; D uncertain. Looked up from germline, CDR1 is MNHNY and CDR2 is SVGAGI (reference sequence). Trimming removed 6 bases at V and 8 bases at J, with 19 bases between. This CDR3 comprises 14 residues. CDR3 region: CASSPLATGRGYTF. The CDR3 nucleotides are TGTGCCAGCAGCCCTCTAGCCACGGGCCGGGGCTACACCTTC.

This rearrangement joins TRBV12-5 to TRBJ2-1; unclear D gene. Trimming removed 0 bases from V and 3 bases from J, with 6 bases in between. Germline assignment: CDR1 LGHNT and CDR2 FRNRAP. This CDR3 has 14 amino acids. CDR3 region: CASGLVRVYNEQFF. The CDR3 DNA reads TGTGCTAGTGGTTTGGTACGAGTCTACAATGAGCAGTTCTTC.

This chain links TRBV5-6 with TRBJ2-1; 10 positions match TRBD2. Germline loops: CDR1 SGHDT, CDR2 YYEEEE. The CDR3 sequence is 18 residues long. V was clipped by 0 bases and J by 8 bases; unmatched bases: 14. Written as DNA, the CDR3 is TGTGCCAGCAGCTTGGCCGGGGCTAGCGGGGGAATGTTCGATGAGCAGTTCTTC. Translating it yields CASSLAGASGGMFDEQFF.

This clone was detected only a few times. The rearrangement uses TRBV5-1 and TRBJ1-3; no definite D call. Per the germline V gene, CDR1 is SGHRS and CDR2 is YFSETQ. Trimming left V 6 bases short and J 0 bases short, with 16 bases between. The CDR3 has 16 amino acids. The CDR3 region has the DNA TGCGCCAGCACCACCTCTGGACTGTTCTCTGGAAACACCATATATTTT. Translation gives CASTTSGLFSGNTIYF.

CDR3 DNA sequence: TGCGCCAGCAGCCCAAGCTTGACAGGGATTCAGCCCCAGCATTTT. It yields the protein CASSPSLTGIQPQHF. The V call is TRBV4-3, the J call TRBJ1-5; 7 nucleotides line up with TRBD1. The CDR3 sequence is 15 residues long. Germline CDR1 is LGHNA and CDR2 is YSLEER. V was pared by 4 bases and J by 6 bases, with 9 bases of the junction left unmatched.

This clone was seen only once. This chain links TRBV5-1 with TRBJ1-2; TRBD1 agrees at 7 bases. The length of the CDR3 is 16 residues. Per germline, CDR1 SGHRS and CDR2 YFSETQ. The junction had 7 bases not matched to a gene; V was cut back by 1 base and J by 1 base. CDR3 loop: CASSLWAQGNNYGYTF. The CDR3 nucleotides read TGCGCCAGCAGCTTGTGGGCACAGGGGAATAACTATGGCTACACCTTC. Full variable domain (remainder filled in from reference TRBV5-1 and TRBJ1-2): KAGVTQTPRYLIKTRGQQVTLSCSPISGHRSVSWYQQTPGQGLQFLFEYFSETQRNKGNFPGRFSGRQFSNSRSEMNVSTLELGDSALYLCASSLWAQGNNYGYTFGSGTRLTVV.

The V call is TRBV9, the J call TRBJ2-3, with 11 positions matching TRBD2. J gave up 0 bases and V 2 bases, and 2 bases lay outside the gene matches. CDR1 SGDLS and CDR2 YYNGEE come from the germline V gene. CDR3 size: 16 residues. The CDR3 region is CASSVLAGGSTDTQYF. CDR3 bases: TGTGCCAGCAGCGTCCTAGCGGGGGGCAGCACAGATACGCAGTATTTT.

This chain links TRBV5-6 with TRBJ1-1; D remains unclear. This CDR3 is 16 amino acids long. Trimming cost V 3 bases and J 5 bases, with 20 bases left between them. Germline CDR1 reads SGHDT; CDR2 reads YYEEEE. The CDR3 loop reads CASSSASGNQRTEAFF. Written as DNA, the CDR3 is TGTGCCAGCAGCTCTGCTTCCGGGAACCAGAGGACTGAAGCTTTCTTT.